This TCR beta chain was documented in a study of identical twins. Study results and caveats: Cross-sectional statistics, not tracking of the same donors, supported the conclusions. For zero-insertion analyses, partial confounding could come from invariant MAIT and iNKT cells.

TCRdb analysed the 5' RACE reads with MiXCR anew, one entry per CDR3 protein. The table records roughly 720,000 distinct CDR3 sequences, 15% to 20% of them present only once. This clonotype appeared many times. As yet, its antigen is unknown. V dropped 0 bases and J dropped 2 bases, with 14 bases sitting between them. From germline, CDR1 is DFQATT and CDR2 SNEGSKA (reference sequence). CDR3 size: 15 residues. These data also featured in a second study, about T cells expressing NK-cell markers. Per that paper: Seven donors tested HCMV-seropositive and one tested seronegative among the eight sequenced. In roughly six donors, dominant NKG2C+ clonotypes were roughly 1.0-7.0% of CD8+ T cells.

The rearrangement joins TRBV20-1 to TRBJ2-7; D is unclear. Sequencing input: PBMCs. This receptor was identified in a woman younger than 30 in good health. The DNA for the CDR3 is TGCAGTGCTAGAGAGCTGGCCACGTCGACCTACGAGCAGTACTTC. Translated, it gives CSARELATSTYEQYF.